The subject of this entry is one TCR beta chain. The antigen remains unidentified. The CDR3 runs to 13 residues. CDR1 is ENHRY, CDR2 SYGVKD, per germline. Trimming left V 4 bases short and J 4 bases short, with 10 bases between. TCRdb keeps only in-frame clones here, not all; method: immunoSEQ multiplex PCR. The sample yields some 1 million clones, about 75% seen once. The source of the sample is a study of shared clonotypes between healthy human individuals. The study's findings and limits: Expectations were that clonotype sharing among donors would be affected by sequencing depth. Relative to memory subsets, naive subsets generally showed larger estimated richness. With a few donors compared, around 4.7% of naive CD4 clonotypes were shared.

The V and J genes are TRBV10-3 and TRBJ1-1, with a weak D call TRBD1 (5 bases). This TCR was recovered from a man aged 18-30 years in good health. The material sequenced was memory CD4+ T cells sorted from blood. Subset described: CD45RA-negative fraction. This CDR3 is CAISAGGFTEAFF. For the CDR3, the DNA is TGTGCCATCAGTGCCGGGGGATTCACTGAAGCTTTCTTT.